The next 16 T cell receptor beta chains were all read from a single sample in a study of OX40 agonist ivuxolimab in advanced cancers. Repertoires were generated with immunoSEQ multiplex PCR, while TCRdb's copy carries only in-frame clones and drops some. In the table there are fewer than 90,000 clones, 70% to 90% of which are singletons. The sequenced sample was CD4+ or CD8+ T cells sorted from blood, obtained in a trial of the OX40 agonist ivuxolimab. These TCRs come from an adult with an advanced solid tumor such as melanoma, head and neck, liver or kidney cancer.

The CDR3 sequence is CASSPTAPYGYTF. CDR3 nucleotide sequence: TGTGCCAGCAGCCCGACAGCACCCTATGGCTACACCTTC. V usage is TRBV7-2 and J usage is TRBJ1-2; a weak D match, TRBD1 (5 bases). CDR3 length: 13 residues. Trimming shortened V by 5 bases and J by 4 bases, and 11 bases separated the two germline ends. Germline V gene lookup returns CDR1 SGHTA and CDR2 FQGNSA.

The rearrangement uses TRBV6-5 and TRBJ2-6, with 7 bases lining up with TRBD1. Germline trimming cut 6 bases from V and 3 bases from J; bases unmatched to any gene: 5. The germline V gene encodes CDR1 MNHEY and CDR2 SVGAGI. This CDR3 has 15 amino acids. The CDR3: CASSSRGLGANVLTF. The DNA for the CDR3 is TGTGCCAGCAGCTCTAGGGGGCTTGGGGCCAACGTCCTGACTTTC.

The chain employs TRBV10-3 and TRBJ2-3, with TRBD2 matching over 8 bases. This CDR3 is 14 amino acids long. After removal of 9 bases from V and 1 base from J, the junction contained 6 bases not matched to a gene. CDR1 ENHRY and CDR2 SYGVKD come from the germline V gene. The DNA for the CDR3 is TGTGCCATATTCGGGGGGGAGGGCACAGATACGCAGTATTTT. This encodes CAIFGGEGTDTQYF.

This rearrangement joins TRBV28 to TRBJ2-3; the match to TRBD1 covers 7 bases. Germline CDR1 is MDHEN and CDR2 is SYDVKM. V was clipped by 1 base and J by 2 bases; unmatched bases: 3. The CDR3 is 15 residues long. The CDR3 DNA is TGTGCCAGCAGTTTATTCGGGACAGCCACAGATACGCAGTATTTT. Its protein product is CASSLFGTATDTQYF.

V and J are TRBV6-1 and TRBJ2-4, with D maybe TRBD1 (5 bases). The germline V gene has CDR1 MNHNS and CDR2 SASEGT. Trimming removed 1 base at V and 7 bases at J, with 8 bases between. The CDR3 spans 13 residues. Here the CDR3 reads CASSEGQTNIQYF. As DNA, the CDR3 is TGTGCCAGCAGTGAAGGACAGACTAACATTCAGTACTTC.

CDR3: CAISDRGYEQYF. CDR3 DNA: TGTGCCATCAGCGACAGGGGCTACGAGCAGTACTTC. The V and J genes are TRBV10-3 and TRBJ2-7; TRBD1 matches 8 bases. This CDR3 comprises 12 residues. J lost 3 bases, V lost 6 bases, and 1 base had no gene match. CDR1 is ENHRY, CDR2 SYGVKD, per germline.

This clone occurred once. The chain carries TRBV30 and TRBJ2-2, with 8 bases lining up with TRBD2. V shed 5 bases, J shed 7 bases, and the junction held 9 bases outside the gene matches. This CDR3 is built from 14 residues. Germline CDR1 reads GTSNPN; CDR2 reads SVGIG (reference sequence). The CDR3 bases are TGTGCCTGGTCCGGGACTAGTCTCGTCGGGGAGCTGTTTTTT. Its translation is CAWSGTSLVGELFF. Together with reference TRBV30 and TRBJ2-2, the CDR3 gives the full variable domain: SQTIHQWPATLVQPVGSPLSLECTVEGTSNPNLYWYRQAAGRGLQLLFYSVGIGQISSEVPQNLSASRPQDRQFILSSKKLLLSDSGFYLCAWSGTSLVGELFFGEGSRLTVL.

This clone appeared a few times. The chain employs TRBV5-1 and TRBJ1-4; D not resolved. This CDR3 is 15 amino acids long. Trimming removed 0 bases at V and 0 bases at J, with 6 bases between. Germline assignment: CDR1 SGHRS and CDR2 YFSETQ. CDR3 nucleotides: TGCGCCAGCAGCTTGGTAGCAACAACTAATGAAAAACTGTTTTTT. Amino acid sequence: CASSLVATTNEKLFF.

The chain couples TRBV18 to TRBJ1-5; D is perhaps TRBD1 (5 bases). Per the germline V gene, CDR1 is KGHSH and CDR2 is LQKENI. The V end lost 5 bases, the J end lost 1 base, and 12 bases lay between the germline ends. The CDR3 runs 15 residues. CDR3 residues: CASSWGPGSNQPQHF. The CDR3 nucleotides are TGTGCCAGCTCATGGGGCCCGGGAAGCAATCAGCCCCAGCATTTT.

The genes are TRBV6-1 and TRBJ1-1, with D unresolved. Trimming shortened V by 3 bases and J by 0 bases, and 8 bases separated the two germline ends. The CDR3 consists of 14 residues. The V gene's germline CDR1 is MNHNS and CDR2 SASEGT. CDR3 in amino acids: CASSEGRLNTEAFF. CDR3 coding DNA: TGTGCCAGCAGTGAGGGGAGGTTGAACACTGAAGCTTTCTTT.

This chain links TRBV4-1 with TRBJ2-1; D perhaps matches TRBD1 (6 bases). CDR3 size: 17 residues. Germline CDR1 MGHRA, CDR2 YSYEKL. V was pared by 4 bases and J by 2 bases, with 18 bases between. CDR3 DNA sequence: TGCGCCAGCAGCCGAATCCCCCGGGACACTCCCTACAATGAGCAGTTCTTC. It codes for CASSRIPRDTPYNEQFF.

The V gene is TRBV11-2, the J gene TRBJ2-5, with a tentative D call TRBD2 (5 bases). Trimming cost V 5 bases and J 0 bases, with 13 bases left between them. Germline V gene data show CDR1 as SGHAT and CDR2 as FQNNGV. The CDR3 has 15 residues. CDR3 loop: CASSATGFNQETQYF. CDR3 nucleotides: TGTGCCAGCAGCGCCACGGGGTTCAACCAAGAGACCCAGTACTTC.

V gene TRBV5-6 combines with J gene TRBJ2-7; D unclear. V lost 2 bases and J lost 2, with 11 bases in between. Germline CDR1 is SGHDT and CDR2 is YYEEEE. The CDR3 covers 14 residues. The CDR3 nucleotides are TGTGCCAGCAGCTTATTAAGATCTCCCTACGAGCAGTACTTC. This gives the protein CASSLLRSPYEQYF. The full variable domain, with the rest looked up from reference TRBV5-6 and TRBJ2-7, is DAGVTQSPTHLIKTRGQQVTLRCSPKSGHDTVSWYQQALGQGPQFIFQYYEEEERQRGNFPDRFSGHQFPNYSSELNVNALLLGDSALYLCASSLLRSPYEQYFGPGTRLTVT.

This sequence joins TRBV7-2 and TRBJ2-1; the D call may be TRBD1 or TRBD2 (5 bases each). V shed 1 base and J shed 6 bases, with 16 bases lying between them. Germline CDR1 is SGHTA and CDR2 is FQGNSA. This CDR3 contains 16 residues. The CDR3 is CASSLDAGWGPNEQFF. In DNA, the CDR3 is TGTGCCAGCAGCTTAGACGCGGGTTGGGGCCCCAATGAGCAGTTCTTC.

The chain joins TRBV7-9 to TRBJ2-5, with no clear D. V was trimmed by 3 bases and J by 5 bases, leaving 13 bases between them. The V gene's germline CDR1 is SEHNR and CDR2 FQNEAQ (reference sequence). The CDR3 has 14 residues. The CDR3 loop reads CASSFLYPVETQYF. In nucleotides, the CDR3 is TGTGCCAGCAGCTTCCTTTACCCCGTGGAGACCCAGTACTTC.

The chain carries TRBV28 and TRBJ2-7, with D perhaps matching TRBD2 (6 bases). The CDR3 has 12 residues. Germline CDR1 reads MDHEN; CDR2 reads SYDVKM. V was trimmed by 7 bases and J by 3 bases, leaving 10 bases between them. The CDR3: CASNLGGYEQYF. For the CDR3, the DNA is TGTGCCAGCAACTTGGGGGGCTACGAGCAGTACTTC.